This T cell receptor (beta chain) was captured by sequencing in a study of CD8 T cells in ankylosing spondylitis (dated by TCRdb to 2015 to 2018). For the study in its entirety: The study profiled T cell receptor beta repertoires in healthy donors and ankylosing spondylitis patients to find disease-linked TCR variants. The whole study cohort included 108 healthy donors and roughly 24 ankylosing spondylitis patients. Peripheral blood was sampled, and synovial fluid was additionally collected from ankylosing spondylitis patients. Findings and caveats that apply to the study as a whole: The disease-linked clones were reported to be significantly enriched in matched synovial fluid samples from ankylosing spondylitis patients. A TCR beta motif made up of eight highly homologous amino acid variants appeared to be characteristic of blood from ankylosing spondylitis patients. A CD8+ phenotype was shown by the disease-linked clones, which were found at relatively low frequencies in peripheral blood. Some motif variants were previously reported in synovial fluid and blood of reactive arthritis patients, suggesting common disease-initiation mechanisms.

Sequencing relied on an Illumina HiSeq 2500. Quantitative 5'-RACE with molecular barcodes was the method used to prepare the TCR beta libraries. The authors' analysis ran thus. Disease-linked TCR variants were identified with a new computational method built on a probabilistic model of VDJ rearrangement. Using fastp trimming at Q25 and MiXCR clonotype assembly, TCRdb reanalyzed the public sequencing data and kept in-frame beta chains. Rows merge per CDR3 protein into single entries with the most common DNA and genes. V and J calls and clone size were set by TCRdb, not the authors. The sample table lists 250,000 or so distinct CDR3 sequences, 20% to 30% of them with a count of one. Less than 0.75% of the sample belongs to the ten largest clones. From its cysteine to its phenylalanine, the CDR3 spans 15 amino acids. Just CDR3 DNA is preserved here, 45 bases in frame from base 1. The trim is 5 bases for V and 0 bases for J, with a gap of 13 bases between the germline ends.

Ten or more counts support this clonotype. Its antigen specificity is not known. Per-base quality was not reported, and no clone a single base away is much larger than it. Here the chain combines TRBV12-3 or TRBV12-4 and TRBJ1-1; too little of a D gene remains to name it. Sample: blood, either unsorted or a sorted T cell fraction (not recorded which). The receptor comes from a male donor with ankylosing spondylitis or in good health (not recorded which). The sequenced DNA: TGTGCCAGCAGTCCCCCCGTGACCCTGAACACTGAAGCTTTCTTT. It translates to CASSPPVTLNTEAFF.